This TCR beta chain was sequenced in a study of T cells in Graves' hyperthyroidism and ophthalmopathy. Exclusion followed for patients with uncontrolled infection, other autoimmune disease, pregnancy or lactation. The J segment lost 3 bases and the V segment lost 4 bases, leaving 7 bases of the junction unmatched. The CDR3 totals 14 residues. Germline values: CDR1 SQVTM, CDR2 ANQGSEA. RNA transcripts provided the source from which TCR beta CDR3 regions were amplified. HTBI primers were used for first-round RT-PCR of the TCR CDR3. TCRdb reprocessed the multiplex PCR reads via MiXCR and lists one record per CDR3 protein. The sample holds 650,000 to 800,000 distinct CDR3 sequences, approximately 42% seen once.

The J gene is TRBJ2-7, the V gene TRBV29-1; 9 nucleotides match TRBD1. The sequencing input was peripheral blood or thyroid tissue (not recorded which). The TCR comes from an adult man with Graves' disease, either hyperthyroidism or ophthalmopathy (not recorded which). CDR3 amino acids: CSVAPTGGYYEQYF. Written as DNA, the CDR3 is TGCAGCGTTGCCCCGACAGGGGGGTACTACGAGCAGTACTTC.